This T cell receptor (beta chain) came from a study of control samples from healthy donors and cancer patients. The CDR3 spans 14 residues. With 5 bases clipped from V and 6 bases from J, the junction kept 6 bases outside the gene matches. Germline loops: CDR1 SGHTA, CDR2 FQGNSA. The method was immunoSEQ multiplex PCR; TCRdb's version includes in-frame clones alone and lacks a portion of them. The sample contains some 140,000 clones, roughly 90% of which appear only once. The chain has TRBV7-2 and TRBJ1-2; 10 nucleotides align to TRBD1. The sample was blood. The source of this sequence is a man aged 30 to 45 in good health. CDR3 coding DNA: TGTGCCAGCAGCCCCCAAGACAGGGGGCATGGCTACACCTTC. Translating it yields CASSPQDRGHGYTF.